This TCR beta chain appears in the sequencing data of a study of blood T cell repertoires in COVID-19. Turning to the study itself: Material from acute and convalescent COVID-19 was sourced from the United States, Italy and Spain. PBMCs, B-cell-depleted T cells, or T cells provided the cDNA or gDNA that made up the material.

As handled by the study authors: The authors estimated nucleated cell counts from reference gene primer amplification. Libraries were prepared by immunoSEQ multiplex PCR; TCRdb keeps only in-frame clonotypes and omits some of them. That table is the source of V, J and clone size, and D and trimming were worked out from the DNA. In the table there are under 300,000 clones, around 80% of which are singletons. The CDR3 spans 14 residues. The material sequenced was peripheral blood. The chain has TRBV21-1 and TRBJ1-2. TRBV21-1 is assigned pseudogene status. This sequence was found in a woman between 18 and 30 years old with acute or convalescent COVID-19. The CDR3 sequence is CASSKDEGNYGYTF. The CDR3 coding sequence is TGTGCCAGCAGCAAAGATGAGGGTAACTATGGCTACACCTTC.